One and the same sample provided the 9 T cell receptor beta chains below, sequenced in a study of technical replicates of blood from a few donors. The protocol was immunoSEQ multiplex PCR, while the TCRdb copy is restricted to in-frame clones and leaves out a portion. The sample comprises about 81,000 clones, approximately 94% of which are singletons, and about 0.36% rests with the top ten. What was sequenced was T cells isolated from PBMCs. The receptors originated from a human donor in good health.

The rearrangement links TRBV10-3 to TRBJ1-2, with D unclear. Germline V lookup: CDR1 ENHRY, CDR2 SYGVKD. The V gene lost 6 bases and the J gene lost 4 bases, with 18 bases spanning the gap. This CDR3 contains 15 residues. The CDR3 reads CAISPSGFYGYGYTF. The CDR3 bases are TGTGCCATCAGCCCCTCCGGGTTTTACGGCTATGGCTACACCTTC.

This clone has a single count. V gene TRBV20-1 combines with J gene TRBJ2-7; 9 bases fit TRBD1. Germline V CDR1 and CDR2: DFQATT, SNEGSKA (reference sequence). The CDR3 is 11 residues long. CDR3 nucleotides: TGCAGCGTCGACAGGGGGGCGCAGCAGTACTTC. This codes for CSVDRGAQQYF.

The CDR3 DNA sequence: TGTGCCAGCAGCTACTTGTCTTACGAGCAGTACTTC. This codes for CASSYLSYEQYF. The chain links TRBV11-2 to TRBJ2-7; D is unresolved. This CDR3 contains 12 residues. CDR1 and CDR2 (germline): SGHAT, FQNNGV. Trimming pared 4 bases from V and 4 bases from J, leaving 8 bases between.

The rearrangement uses TRBV6-5 and TRBJ2-3; D is perhaps TRBD2 (5 bases). V was cut by 1 base and J by 1 base, with 6 bases left in between. This CDR3 contains 14 residues. Germline CDR1 is MNHEY and CDR2 is SVGAGI. The DNA of the CDR3 is TGTGCCAGCAGTTACTTGGAGGGCACAGATACGCAGTATTTT. Translation gives CASSYLEGTDTQYF.

The V call is TRBV10-1, the J call TRBJ2-7; D is perhaps TRBD2 (5 bases). The V and J ends lost 0 bases and 0 bases respectively, with 12 bases between them. The germline gives CDR1 WNHNN, CDR2 SYGVQD (reference sequence). CDR3 length: 16 amino acids. The CDR3 protein is CASSESRTGSSYEQYF. Here the CDR3 DNA reads TGCGCCAGCAGTGAGTCGAGGACGGGGAGCTCCTACGAGCAGTACTTC.

The chain has TRBV7-8 and TRBJ1-3, with 9 bases identical to TRBD1. The CDR3 covers 16 residues. Germline V gene sequence: CDR1 SGHVS, CDR2 FQNEAQ. V lost 2 bases to trimming and J lost 1 base; unmatched junction nucleotides: 3. CDR3 in amino acids: CASSLWDRDSGNTIYF. The CDR3 bases are TGTGCCAGCAGCTTATGGGACAGGGATTCTGGAAACACCATATATTTT. Supplemented by reference TRBV7-8 and TRBJ1-3, the full variable domain reads GAGVSQSPRYKVAKRGQDVALRCDPISGHVSLFWYQQALGQGPEFLTYFQNEAQLDKSGLPSDRFFAERPEGSVSTLKIQRTQQEDSAVYLCASSLWDRDSGNTIYFGEGSWLTVV.

The chain uses TRBV18 and TRBJ1-4; D is unresolved. The V end lost 4 bases, the J end lost 7 bases, and 10 bases lay between the germline ends. The CDR3 runs 13 residues. In germline, CDR1 is KGHSH, CDR2 LQKENI. CDR3 bases: TGTGCCAGCTCACGAACGGGAATTGAAAAACTGTTTTTT. Residues: CASSRTGIEKLFF.

Worth noting for this clone: Sequence at one end of the junction differs from germline and may be a read error. The V and J genes are TRBV7-9 and TRBJ2-7; D might be TRBD1 (5 bases). This CDR3 comprises 10 residues. Germline-derived CDR1 and CDR2 are SEHNR and FQNEAQ (reference sequence). The CDR3 nucleotides read TGTGCCAGCAGCTTCCAACAGGATAGCTTC. It specifies CASSFQQDSF.

The V gene is TRBV6-1, the J gene TRBJ2-2; the match to TRBD2 covers 7 bases. The CDR3 spans 14 residues. Per germline, CDR1 MNHNS and CDR2 SASEGT. The trim removed 7 bases at V and 2 bases at J, leaving 4 bases unmatched. CDR3 bases: TGTGCCAGCAATTCAGCGGGAAACACCGGGGAGCTGTTTTTT. As protein: CASNSAGNTGELFF.